The 30 T cell receptor beta chains below come from one sample, sequenced in a study of regulatory T cells in long-lasting Graves disease. iRepertoire HTBI primers and Arm-PCR of CDR3 regions built TCR beta libraries. Using its own MiXCR run on the multiplex PCR reads, TCRdb lists one record per CDR3 protein. The sample holds hundreds of thousands of distinct CDR3 sequences, 15% to 20% seen once. The time point is: newly diagnosed GD, antithyroid drugs for less than 3 months. PBMC-derived RNA was used for the TCR library. This same sample was also taken into another study, of T cells in Graves' hyperthyroidism and ophthalmopathy.

The sequencing used peripheral blood mononuclear cells (PBMCs), collected at new diagnosis, from a patient treated with antithyroid drugs. The receptors come from a woman aged 25 to 39 with Graves disease.

The chain links TRBV11-2 to TRBJ2-4; 8 bases line up with TRBD1. Unmatched junction bases numbered 6, after V lost 5 bases and J lost 9 bases. Germline V lookup: CDR1 SGHAT, CDR2 FQNNGV. This CDR3 comprises 13 residues. The CDR3 coding sequence is TGTGCCAGCAGCCTAGCAGGGGGCAGCATTCAGTACTTC. Translating it yields CASSLAGGSIQYF.

This CDR3 reads CASSDHPTGTEKGGYTF. The CDR3 region has the DNA TGTGCCAGCAGTGACCATCCAACCGGGACAGAAAAGGGCGGCTACACCTTC. This rearrangement joins TRBV25-1 to TRBJ1-2; 7 nucleotides agree with TRBD1. The CDR3 runs 17 residues. The germline gives CDR1 MGHDK, CDR2 SYGVNS. Germline trimming cut 3 bases from V and 8 bases from J; bases unmatched to any gene: 18.

This clonotype came up a few times. This sequence joins TRBV3-1 and TRBJ2-1, with 10 bases that match TRBD2. The junction had 5 bases not matched to a gene; V was cut back by 0 bases and J by 6 bases. The CDR3 loop spans 16 amino acids. The germline CDR1 and CDR2 sequences are LGHDT and YNNKEL (reference sequence). The chain's CDR3 is CASSQDLPSGSNEQFF. DNA of the CDR3: TGTGCCAGCAGCCAAGATTTGCCTAGCGGGAGCAATGAGCAGTTCTTC.

This clonotype was observed a few times. The rearrangement joins TRBV6-1 to TRBJ2-3; TRBD2 is a possible D gene (7 bases). This CDR3 contains 14 residues. Trimming took off 10 bases at V and 4 bases at J, with 18 bases between the two ends. CDR1 is MNHNS, CDR2 SASEGT, per germline. The CDR3, as DNA: TGTGCCAACAGATCTAGGCGGGGGCCAGATACGCAGTATTTT. This codes for CANRSRRGPDTQYF.

The chain carries TRBV20-1 and TRBJ2-5, with D possibly being TRBD1 or TRBD2 (6 bases each). V was trimmed by 3 bases and J by 5 bases, leaving 19 bases between them. This CDR3 is 15 amino acids long. CDR1 DFQATT and CDR2 SNEGSKA come from the germline V gene (reference sequence). The CDR3 loop reads CSASGGGGEWETQYF. The CDR3, as DNA: TGCAGTGCTAGTGGAGGGGGAGGTGAATGGGAGACCCAGTACTTC.

The rearrangement links TRBV9 to TRBJ2-5, with D possibly being TRBD2 (5 bases). The CDR3 sequence is 15 residues long. Germline V lookup: CDR1 SGDLS, CDR2 YYNGEE. The ends were cut back, 3 bases at V and 5 bases at J, with 17 bases in the middle. This CDR3 reads CASSALAAPGETQYF. The CDR3 region has the DNA TGTGCCAGCAGCGCTCTCGCTGCCCCGGGGGAGACCCAGTACTTC.

V is TRBV6-1 and J is TRBJ2-1, with 9 bases that match TRBD1. The V and J ends lost 9 bases and 6 bases, in that order; junction bases with no gene match: 3. The CDR3 runs 12 residues. Germline CDR1 and CDR2: MNHNS and SASEGT. The CDR3 sequence is CASMGQGNEQFF. CDR3 bases: TGTGCCAGTATGGGACAGGGCAATGAGCAGTTCTTC.

This clonotype appeared many times. The V call is TRBV30, the J call TRBJ1-1; D may be TRBD1 (5 bases). This CDR3 is built from 12 residues. Trimming removed 2 bases at V and 4 bases at J, with 8 bases between. Germline lookup yields CDR1 GTSNPN and CDR2 SVGIG (reference sequence). CDR3 nucleotide sequence: TGTGCCTGGAGTCCGCAGGGCACTGAAGCTTTCTTT. Translated, it gives CAWSPQGTEAFF.

This clonotype occurred a few times. A clone one base away is much larger, so this may be a read error. V and J are TRBV2 and TRBJ2-1, with TRBD1 as a possible D gene (6 bases). Germline loops: CDR1 SNHLY, CDR2 FYNNEI. Between the trimmed V and J ends, which lost 4 bases and 10 bases, there was a span of 23 bases. The CDR3 contains 16 residues. CDR3 in amino acids: CASSVPLWGPSYEQFF. For the CDR3, the DNA is TGTGCCAGCAGTGTACCCCTTTGGGGGCCCAGCTACGAGCAGTTCTTC.

The gene calls are TRBV9 and TRBJ1-2; TRBD1 agrees at 8 bases. The V gene's germline CDR1 is SGDLS and CDR2 YYNGEE. V trimming: 3 bases; J trimming: 5 bases; junction bases outside the gene matches: 12. The CDR3 runs to 16 residues. In nucleotides, the CDR3 is TGTGCCAGCAGCGGTGGGCAGGGACAGGAAATATATGGCTACACCTTC. It encodes CASSGGQGQEIYGYTF.

This clonotype was seen at least ten times. The rearrangement joins TRBV15 to TRBJ1-1, with TRBD1 as a possible D gene (5 bases). This CDR3 comprises 15 residues. The germline V gene encodes CDR1 LNHNV and CDR2 YYDKDF (reference sequence). Deletions cut 2 bases from V and 2 bases from J, with 12 bases between. The CDR3 DNA is TGTGCCACCAGCAGACTTCAAGGGGTTAACACTGAAGCTTTCTTT. Translation gives CATSRLQGVNTEAFF.

The V call is TRBV28, the J call TRBJ1-6, with D possibly being TRBD1 (5 bases). CDR1 and CDR2 from the germline V gene are MDHEN and SYDVKM. V was pared by 6 bases and J by 6 bases, with 9 bases between. The CDR3 loop spans 13 amino acids. The CDR3 here is CASRWRGNSPLHF. CDR3 DNA sequence: TGTGCCAGCAGGTGGAGGGGTAATTCACCCCTCCACTTT.

This clonotype was seen ten or more times. V usage is TRBV7-2 and J usage is TRBJ2-5, with a tentative D call TRBD1 (6 bases). The CDR3 length is 15 residues. Trimming removed 2 bases from V and 2 bases from J, with 12 bases in between. The germline CDR1 and CDR2 sequences are SGHTA and FQGNSA. The CDR3 DNA follows: TGTGCCAGCAGCTTAAACAGGGCTGCTCAAGAGACCCAGTACTTC. Translated, it gives CASSLNRAAQETQYF.

This clonotype was observed a handful of times. The genes are TRBV6-1 and TRBJ2-3; 9 bases match TRBD1. CDR1 MNHNS and CDR2 SASEGT come from the germline V gene. The CDR3 is 14 residues long. Trimming at V came to 8 bases and at J to 5 bases, leaving 8 bases not matched to a gene. The CDR3 DNA reads as TGTGCCAGCCTCCGGGACAGGGTCGAAGATACGCAGTATTTT. Encoded protein: CASLRDRVEDTQYF.

This chain links TRBV12-3 or TRBV12-4 with TRBJ2-4, with D possibly TRBD2 on 6 matching bases. Gene TRBJ2-1 matches the end of the DNA better, so the J call may be wrong. This CDR3 comprises 14 residues. The CDR3 spells CASSFALAFNEQFF. DNA of the CDR3: TGTGCCAGCAGTTTTGCCCTAGCGTTCAATGAGCAGTTCTTC.

The V and J genes are TRBV5-1 and TRBJ1-2, with 10 bases lining up with TRBD1. Trimming cost V 2 bases and J 7 bases; bases outside gene matches: 11. CDR1 and CDR2 from the germline V gene are SGHRS and YFSETQ. The CDR3 runs 16 residues. In DNA form, the CDR3 reads TGCGCCAGCAGCTTCAAGGACAGGGGGTCTTCAGGTGGCTACACCTTC. Translation gives CASSFKDRGSSGGYTF.

Only a few counts were recorded for this clonotype. The chain carries TRBV25-1 and TRBJ2-7; 9 bases match TRBD1. The CDR3 is 16 residues long. Germline CDR1 and CDR2: MGHDK and SYGVNS. V shed 8 bases, J shed 6 bases, and the junction held 17 bases outside the gene matches. Here the CDR3 reads CASRPLLGQGPFEQYF. Written as DNA, the CDR3 is TGTGCCAGCCGCCCCTTGTTGGGACAGGGTCCTTTCGAGCAGTACTTC.

The chain recombines TRBV14 with TRBJ1-2; D remains unclear. The V and J ends lost 3 bases and 4 bases respectively, with 12 bases between them. Per germline, CDR1 SGHDN and CDR2 FVKESK. This CDR3 contains 14 residues. The CDR3 DNA reads as TGTGCCAGCAGCCAGGTAACCTCCACCTATGGCTACACCTTC. Its protein product is CASSQVTSTYGYTF. Supplemented by reference TRBV14 and TRBJ1-2, the full variable domain reads EAGVTQFPSHSVIEKGQTVTLRCDPISGHDNLYWYRRVMGKEIKFLLHFVKESKQDESGMPNNRFLAERTGGTYSTLKVQPAELEDSGVYFCASSQVTSTYGYTFGSGTRLTVV.

This clonotype has a count of ten or more. The V and J genes are TRBV20-1 and TRBJ1-1, with 8 nucleotides matching TRBD1. Trimming removed 2 bases from V and 5 bases from J; junction bases left unmatched: 4. The germline CDR1 and CDR2 sequences are DFQATT and SNEGSKA (reference sequence). This CDR3 contains 13 residues. For the CDR3, the DNA is TGCAGTGCTAGACAGGGGGCCGATACTGAAGCTTTCTTT. It is translated as CSARQGADTEAFF.

This clonotype was counted ten times or more. The chain carries TRBV28 and TRBJ2-3, with a possible D match to TRBD2 (5 bases). Germline CDR1 reads MDHEN; CDR2 reads SYDVKM. Trimming took 5 bases from V and 6 from J, leaving 15 bases between them. The CDR3 runs 14 residues. The CDR3 sequence: CASSLLGDSDTQYF. The CDR3 DNA is TGTGCCAGCAGTCTCCTGGGAGATAGCGATACGCAGTATTTT.

Worth noting for this clonotype: An end of the junction does not agree with germline; a read error may underlie this. This rearrangement joins TRBV15 to TRBJ1-5; D perhaps matches TRBD1 (6 bases). The length of the CDR3 is 14 residues. In germline, CDR1 is LNHNV, CDR2 YYDKDF (reference sequence). CDR3 loop: CATRREGGFKPQHF. CDR3 DNA sequence: TGTGCCACCAGAAGAGAGGGGGGCTTCAAGCCCCAGCATTTT.

There are many counts of this clonotype. The J gene is TRBJ2-1, the V gene TRBV12-3 or TRBV12-4; D is undetermined. CDR3 length: 13 amino acids. Trimming took off 7 bases at V and 0 bases at J, with 7 bases between the two ends. Written as DNA, the CDR3 is TGTGCCAGCACGCGGAGCTCCTACAATGAGCAGTTCTTC. Translation gives CASTRSSYNEQFF.

In this sample, this clonotype turned up many times. The chain joins TRBV7-9 to TRBJ2-3; D remains ambiguous. The germline CDR1 and CDR2 sequences are SEHNR and FQNEAQ (reference sequence). V lost 3 bases and J lost 10, with 11 bases in between. CDR3 length: 12 amino acids. CDR3 sequence: CASSFPNVPQYF. CDR3 sequence (DNA): TGTGCCAGCAGCTTCCCCAACGTCCCGCAGTATTTT.

This clonotype was seen ten or more times. The CDR3 is CASSSPYEKLFF. In DNA form, the CDR3 reads TGTGCCAGCAGTTCACCCTATGAAAAACTGTTTTTT. This sequence joins TRBV28 and TRBJ1-4; no clear D. Trimming left V 4 bases short and J 6 bases short, with 6 bases between. The CDR3 loop spans 12 amino acids. The germline gives CDR1 MDHEN, CDR2 SYDVKM.

This clonotype was found a few times. This rearrangement joins TRBV7-9 to TRBJ2-7, with 11 bases fitting TRBD2. Trimming cost V 3 bases and J 5 bases; bases outside gene matches: 6. Germline CDR1 SEHNR, CDR2 FQNEAQ (reference sequence). CDR3 length: 15 amino acids. CDR3 coding DNA: TGTGCCAGCAGCTTTGGGACTAGCGGTCCCCACGAGCAGTACTTC. This gives the protein CASSFGTSGPHEQYF.

This clonotype was counted many times. This chain links TRBV27 with TRBJ2-7; TRBD2 agrees at 7 bases. The CDR3 extends over 16 amino acids. CDR1 is MNHEY, CDR2 SMNVEV, per germline (reference sequence). V was clipped by 4 bases and J by 4 bases; unmatched bases: 13. The CDR3 DNA reads as TGTGCCAGCAGTTCCCAACGAGGTAGCGGGTGGTACGAGCAGTACTTC. Translation: CASSSQRGSGWYEQYF.

CDR3 coding DNA: TGTGCCAGCAGCCGGAAGGGAGCGGGAGGGCCCTCCTACGAGCAGTACTTC. Residues: CASSRKGAGGPSYEQYF. The rearrangement links TRBV3-1 to TRBJ2-7; 10 bases line up with TRBD2. This CDR3 has 17 residues. Trimming at V came to 4 bases and at J to 0 bases, leaving 9 bases not matched to a gene. Germline-derived CDR1 and CDR2 are LGHDT and YNNKEL (reference sequence).

The sample holds many counts of this clonotype. The genes are TRBV3-1 and TRBJ1-4; D gene unclear. Germline values: CDR1 LGHDT, CDR2 YNNKEL (reference sequence). V was clipped by 8 bases and J by 4 bases, with 17 bases between them. This CDR3 has 15 amino acids. The CDR3 DNA reads as TGTGCCAGCGCGGAGACGGGAATGTTTAATGAAAAACTGTTTTTT. Its translation is CASAETGMFNEKLFF. Full variable domain (remainder filled in from reference TRBV3-1 and TRBJ1-4): DTAVSQTPKYLVTQMGNDKSIKCEQNLGHDTMYWYKQDSKKFLKIMFSYNNKELIINETVPNRFSPKSPDKAHLNLHINSLELGDSAVYFCASAETGMFNEKLFFGSGTQLSVL.

V is TRBV11-2 and J is TRBJ1-2; 7 bases line up with TRBD1. The CDR3 loop spans 17 amino acids. With 4 bases clipped from V and 3 bases from J, the junction kept 14 bases outside the gene matches. Per germline, CDR1 SGHAT and CDR2 FQNNGV. As DNA, the CDR3 is TGTGCCAGCAGCTCCCCCTTTAATCAGGGGGTGGACTATGGCTACACCTTC. This encodes CASSSPFNQGVDYGYTF.

This chain joins TRBV3-1 and TRBJ2-1; 7 positions match TRBD2. Germline CDR1 is LGHDT and CDR2 is YNNKEL (reference sequence). The V gene end was trimmed by 3 bases and the J gene end by 9 bases; junction bases not matched to a gene: 11. The CDR3 loop spans 15 amino acids. For the CDR3, the DNA is TGTGCCAGCAGCCACCTACCCCACCTAGCGGTTGAGCAGTTCTTC. Its protein product is CASSHLPHLAVEQFF.